Listed below are T cell receptor beta chains from one sample, sequenced in a study of blood T cell repertoires in COVID-19. TCRdb's copy holds only in-frame clones and misses some; the assay was immunoSEQ multiplex PCR. Of 350,000 to 450,000 clones listed, 70% to 90% were seen once; the top ten hold roughly 1.4%. The sequencing input was PBMCs or T cells enriched from blood (not recorded which). The receptors come from a woman aged 18-29 years who had been exposed to COVID-19. The CDR3 runs from the conserved cysteine through the conserved F or W. The order of the fields is V gene, J gene, clone size, D gene, CDR3 DNA, CDR3 protein. D genes are given only for firm matches. Part of the rows lack a size; the others show once, few, many or a class for expanded clones.

>TRBV5-3|TRBJ1-2|once|-
TGTGCCAGAAGCTTGGTGTCAGGGTCAGGCTACACCTTC
CARSLVSGSGYTF
>TRBV28|TRBJ2-1|few|-
TGTGCCAGCAGTTCCCCCACGGGGGCGGGAGCCCTTTACAATGAGCAGTTCTTC
CASSSPTGAGALYNEQFF
>TRBV30|TRBJ2-5|-|-
TGTGCCTGGAACAGGGATCACCAAGAGACCCAGTACTTC
CAWNRDHQETQYF
>TRBV19|TRBJ2-7|-|TRBD2
TGTGCCCGAACGGTGCGGGGGGACTCCTACGAGCAGTACTTC
CARTVRGDSYEQYF
>TRBV5-1|TRBJ1-5|-|-
TGCGCCAGCAGCTTTCGGCAGGTCTATAGCAATCAGCCCCAGCATTTT
CASSFRQVYSNQPQHF
>TRBV6-5|TRBJ2-7|-|TRBD1
TGTGCCAGCAGTTACTCCCTGCCGGGACAGGGCTACGAGCAGTACTTC
CASSYSLPGQGYEQYF
>TRBV6-6|TRBJ1-5|-|-
TGTGCCAGCAGTTATTCACAGGATAATCAGCCCCAGCATTTT
CASSYSQDNQPQHF
>TRBV10-3|TRBJ2-1|-|TRBD1
TGTGCCATCAGTGAGTCGGACAGGGCCTCCCCGTCAAAGTTCTTC
CAISESDRASPSKFF
>TRBV29-1|TRBJ1-2|-|-
TGCAGCGCTGTACAGGGTCAGTATGGCTACACCTTC
CSAVQGQYGYTF
>TRBV19|TRBJ2-1|-|TRBD1
TGTGCCAGTAGTATTACCGGGACAGGGCATGAGCAGTTCTTC
CASSITGTGHEQFF